One sample yielded the 17 T cell receptor beta chains listed below, sequenced in a study of shared clonotypes between healthy human individuals (dated by TCRdb to about 2020). The library came from the immunoSEQ multiplex PCR assay. TCRdb retrieved this table from immuneACCESS and kept in-frame rearrangements only. Not all clones are present; in checked studies, unresolved V genes account for under half, and no reason is known for the remainder. This sample holds 1.5 million to 2.5 million clones; about 95% were observed only once. The ten largest clones add up to approximately 1% of the sample. CD8 naive samples were CD45RO-negative cells positively selected for CCR7, giving a CD45RA+CCR7+ population that excluded TemRA cells. Specimen: naive CD8+ T cells sorted from blood. The sample's cell subset or site, from its label and the paper: CD45RA+CCR7+. These receptors were taken from a man aged 18-30 years in good health.

This chain joins TRBV11-3 and TRBJ2-1; 9 bases are a match to TRBD2. The J segment lost 2 bases and the V segment lost 5 bases, leaving 7 bases of the junction unmatched. This CDR3 spans 16 amino acids. Germline V gene data show CDR1 as SGHNT and CDR2 as YENEEA. CDR3 protein: CASSPLGLAPYNEQFF. CDR3 bases: TGTGCCAGCAGCCCACTTGGACTAGCGCCCTACAATGAGCAGTTCTTC.

The genes are TRBV5-1 and TRBJ2-1; 8 bases are a match to TRBD2. Unmatched junction bases numbered 4, after V lost 2 bases and J lost 3 bases. The CDR3 length is 15 residues. Germline assignment: CDR1 SGHRS and CDR2 YFSETQ. The CDR3 nucleotides read TGCGCCAGCAGCTTTGCGGGGGGCAACTACAATGAGCAGTTCTTC. Translation: CASSFAGGNYNEQFF. Based on the CDR3 plus reference TRBV5-1 and TRBJ2-1, the full variable domain is KAGVTQTPRYLIKTRGQQVTLSCSPISGHRSVSWYQQTPGQGLQFLFEYFSETQRNKGNFPGRFSGRQFSNSRSEMNVSTLELGDSALYLCASSFAGGNYNEQFFGPGTRLTVL.

This clone was found once. The genes are TRBV5-6 and TRBJ2-7, with D unclear. The CDR3 is made up of 13 amino acids. The V end lost 6 bases, the J end lost 1 base, and 11 bases lay between the germline ends. Germline CDR1 is SGHDT and CDR2 is YYEEEE. CDR3 coding DNA: TGTGCCAGCAACCCCAGAGATTCCTACGAGCAGTACTTC. This codes for CASNPRDSYEQYF. The whole variable domain, filled in from reference TRBV5-6 and TRBJ2-7, reads DAGVTQSPTHLIKTRGQQVTLRCSPKSGHDTVSWYQQALGQGPQFIFQYYEEEERQRGNFPDRFSGHQFPNYSSELNVNALLLGDSALYLCASNPRDSYEQYFGPGTRLTVT.

The chain uses TRBV12-2 and TRBJ2-2. TRBV12-2 is a pseudogene locus. The CDR3 spans 16 residues. CDR3 region: CASRLAKWGRVGELFF. In DNA form, the CDR3 reads TGTGCAAGTCGCTTAGCTAAGTGGGGTAGGGTCGGGGAGCTGTTTTTT.

The V and J genes are TRBV5-6 and TRBJ2-7; the D is unclear. Germline V gene sequence: CDR1 SGHDT, CDR2 YYEEEE. This CDR3 has 14 amino acids. V was cut by 0 bases and J by 6 bases, with 13 bases left in between. Here the CDR3 DNA reads TGTGCCAGCAGCTTGGGCAACTCCGCCAGCGAGCAGTACTTC. Protein: CASSLGNSASEQYF.

The chain uses TRBV4-1 and TRBJ2-2; D gene unclear. Deletions cut 0 bases from V and 6 bases from J, with 8 bases between. Per germline, CDR1 MGHRA and CDR2 YSYEKL. This CDR3 region has 14 residues. The CDR3 nucleotides read TGCGCCAGCAGCCAAGATTTAGTCTCCGGGGAGCTGTTTTTT. This translates into CASSQDLVSGELFF.

V is TRBV7-2 and J is TRBJ2-1, with D tentatively TRBD1 or TRBD2 (5 bases each). The germline CDR1 and CDR2 sequences are SGHTA and FQGNSA. V was shortened by 1 base and J by 3 bases, with 13 bases between the two germline ends. The CDR3 length is 16 residues. CDR3 loop: CASSLDSGAVYNEQFF. The CDR3 DNA reads TGTGCCAGCAGCTTAGATTCCGGGGCCGTCTACAATGAGCAGTTCTTC. Variable domain in full (rest from reference TRBV7-2 and TRBJ2-1): GAGVSQSPSNKVTEKGKDVELRCDPISGHTALYWYRQSLGQGLEFLIYFQGNSAPDKSGLPSDRFSAERTGGSVSTLTIQRTQQEDSAVYLCASSLDSGAVYNEQFFGPGTRLTVL.

This clone occurred once. The chain has TRBV6-5 and TRBJ2-5; perhaps TRBD1 as D (6 bases). Looked up from germline, CDR1 is MNHEY and CDR2 is SVGAGI. The CDR3 is made up of 12 amino acids. With 6 bases removed from V and 11 bases from J, the gap between germline ends came to 16 bases. The CDR3 nucleotides are TGTGCCAGCAGCCAAACAGGGAATGAGCAGTACTTC. Protein sequence: CASSQTGNEQYF.

The chain has TRBV7-8 and TRBJ1-5; possibly TRBD1 for D (5 bases). The CDR3 has 17 amino acids. Between the trimmed V and J ends, which lost 1 base and 0 bases, there was a span of 13 bases. CDR1 SGHVS and CDR2 FQNEAQ come from the germline V gene. In DNA form, the CDR3 reads TGTGCCAGCAGCTTAGAAGCACGGGGGGATAGCAATCAGCCCCAGCATTTT. As protein: CASSLEARGDSNQPQHF.

The rearrangement uses TRBV30 and TRBJ1-1; maybe TRBD1 (5 bases). V shed 8 bases and J shed 1 base, with 14 bases lying between them. Germline V lookup: CDR1 GTSNPN, CDR2 SVGIG (reference sequence). CDR3 length: 13 amino acids. CDR3 sequence: CATGISRNTEAFF. CDR3 DNA: TGTGCCACAGGAATTTCTCGGAACACTGAAGCTTTCTTT. Looking up the rest from reference TRBV30 and TRBJ1-1 gives the full variable domain: SQTIHQWPATLVQPVGSPLSLECTVEGTSNPNLYWYRQAAGRGLQLLFYSVGIGQISSEVPQNLSASRPQDRQFILSSKKLLLSDSGFYLCATGISRNTEAFFGQGTRLTVV.

This clone appeared a single time. This chain joins TRBV27 and TRBJ2-7, with D possibly being TRBD1 (7 bases). The CDR3 is made up of 15 amino acids. Per germline, CDR1 MNHEY and CDR2 SMNVEV (reference sequence). Trimming took off 7 bases at V and 4 bases at J, with 20 bases between the two ends. CDR3 in DNA: TGTGCCAGCAAGGAGGGGGCTTCGTCAGGGTACGAGCAGTACTTC. Its translation: CASKEGASSGYEQYF.

The chain joins TRBV7-8 to TRBJ2-2; D call uncertain. In germline, CDR1 is SGHVS, CDR2 FQNEAQ. The CDR3 sequence is 15 residues long. V lost 1 base and J lost 5, with 11 bases in between. CDR3 residues: CASSLEKVTTGELFF. CDR3 nucleotides: TGTGCCAGCAGCTTAGAGAAGGTTACGACCGGGGAGCTGTTTTTT. The variable domain in full, completed from reference TRBV7-8 and TRBJ2-2, reads GAGVSQSPRYKVAKRGQDVALRCDPISGHVSLFWYQQALGQGPEFLTYFQNEAQLDKSGLPSDRFFAERPEGSVSTLKIQRTQQEDSAVYLCASSLEKVTTGELFFGEGSRLTVL.

The chain combines TRBV2 with TRBJ2-3, with a weak D call TRBD2 (6 bases). Trimming stripped 8 bases from V and 5 bases from J, with 20 bases between. The CDR3 totals 15 residues. Looked up from germline, CDR1 is SNHLY and CDR2 is FYNNEI. CDR3 DNA sequence: TGTGCCAGCCATTGGGACTTCGGGGCGGGAGATACGCAGTATTTT. This sequence encodes CASHWDFGAGDTQYF.

This chain connects TRBV10-3 to TRBJ1-1; D is ambiguous. Per the germline V gene, CDR1 is ENHRY and CDR2 is SYGVKD. The CDR3 consists of 15 residues. The V end was cut by 0 bases, the J end by 4 bases, with 12 bases between. Here the CDR3 DNA reads TGTGCCATCAGTGAGTCGGGGAAAGGGCCCACTGAAGCTTTCTTT. It is translated as CAISESGKGPTEAFF.

The CDR3 coding sequence is TGTGCCAGCAGCGTAGAGTGGGGGTTATACAATGAGCAGTTCTTC. Its translation is CASSVEWGLYNEQFF. The chain couples TRBV9 to TRBJ2-1; D is possibly TRBD1 or TRBD2 (5 bases each). This CDR3 is built from 15 residues. V was cut by 0 bases and J by 4 bases, with 11 bases left in between. CDR1 and CDR2 (germline): SGDLS, YYNGEE.

Details on this clone: This sample includes further DNA sequences coding for the same CDR3. V and J are TRBV5-1 and TRBJ2-5, with D possibly matching TRBD2 (5 bases). Germline CDR1 SGHRS, CDR2 YFSETQ. CDR3 length equals 12 residues. Trimming took 0 bases from V and 5 from J, leaving 5 bases between them. The CDR3 loop is CASSLAGETQYF. The CDR3 region has the DNA TGCGCCAGCAGCTTGGCGGGGGAGACCCAGTACTTC.

The CDR3, as DNA: TGTGCCAGCAGTGGAGGTGATAATGAAAAACTGTTTTTT. This gives the protein CASSGGDNEKLFF. The rearrangement uses TRBV2 and TRBJ1-4; D uncertain. This CDR3 is 13 amino acids long. CDR1 is SNHLY and CDR2 is FYNNEI in the germline V gene. V lost 4 bases to trimming and J lost 4 bases, with 7 bases between them.